This TCR beta chain comes out of a study of T cell clusters in autoimmune cytopenias. General study points: Primary autoimmune cytopenia patients seemingly lacked the physiological T cell clusters found in healthy donors. Healthy donors had 2.5 to 3.5-fold more exclusive TRB clusters than active autoimmune hepatitis patients. No experiment has yet validated the function of the T cell clusters defined in silico. TRB repertoire shifts in secondary cytopenia and chronic lymphocytic leukemia mostly reflected lymphoma, not autoimmunity.

CDR1 and CDR2 from the germline V gene are MNHEY and SVGEGT. The CDR3 has 14 residues. One tube held mixed TRB-A and TRB-B primer pools for touch-down PCR. TCRdb re-called the multiplex PCR reads, yielding one record per CDR3 amino acid sequence without DNA. This table holds 6,500 to 10,000 distinct CDR3 sequences. Points on this clonotype: Its antigen remains unknown.

TRB amplification used approximately 270 ng of peripheral blood genomic DNA. The sequence was collected from a human donor with an autoimmune cytopenia or autoimmune hepatitis (not recorded which). The chain links TRBV6-2 or TRBV6-3 to TRBJ1-4. The sequencing input was peripheral blood. The CDR3 here is CASSYAGRVVKLFF.